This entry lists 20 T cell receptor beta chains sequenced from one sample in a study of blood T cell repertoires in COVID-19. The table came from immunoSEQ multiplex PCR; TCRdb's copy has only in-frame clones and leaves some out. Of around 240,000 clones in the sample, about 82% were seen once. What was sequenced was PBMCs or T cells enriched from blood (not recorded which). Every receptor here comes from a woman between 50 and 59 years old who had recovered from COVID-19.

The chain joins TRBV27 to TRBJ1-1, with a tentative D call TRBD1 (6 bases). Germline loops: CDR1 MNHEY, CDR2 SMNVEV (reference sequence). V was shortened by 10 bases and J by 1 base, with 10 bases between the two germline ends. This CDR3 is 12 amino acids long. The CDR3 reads CATPGQNTEAFF. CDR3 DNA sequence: TGTGCCACCCCGGGACAGAACACTGAAGCTTTCTTT.

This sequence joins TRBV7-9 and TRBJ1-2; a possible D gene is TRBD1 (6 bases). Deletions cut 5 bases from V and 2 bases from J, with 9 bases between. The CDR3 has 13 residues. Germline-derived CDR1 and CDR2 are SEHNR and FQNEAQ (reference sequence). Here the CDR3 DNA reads TGTGCCAGCAGCCCCGGACAGAACTATGGCTACACCTTC. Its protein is CASSPGQNYGYTF. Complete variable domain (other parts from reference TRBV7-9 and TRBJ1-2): DTGVSQNPRHKITKRGQNVTFRCDPISEHNRLYWYRQTLGQGPEFLTYFQNEAQLEKSRLLSDRFSAERPKGSFSTLEIQRTEQGDSAMYLCASSPGQNYGYTFGSGTRLTVV.

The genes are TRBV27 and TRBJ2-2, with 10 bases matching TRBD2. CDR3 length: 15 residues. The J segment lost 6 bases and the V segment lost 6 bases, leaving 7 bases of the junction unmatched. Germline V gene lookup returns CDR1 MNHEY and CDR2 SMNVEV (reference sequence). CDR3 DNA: TGTGCCAGCAGCGGGAGTAGCGGGGGGTCCGGGGAGCTGTTTTTT. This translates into CASSGSSGGSGELFF.

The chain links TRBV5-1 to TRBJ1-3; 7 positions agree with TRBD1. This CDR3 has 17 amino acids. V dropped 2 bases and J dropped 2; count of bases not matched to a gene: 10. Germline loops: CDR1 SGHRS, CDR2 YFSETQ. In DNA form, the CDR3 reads TGCGCCAGCAGCTTTATACAGGGGACTCTTCCTGGAAACACCATATATTTT. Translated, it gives CASSFIQGTLPGNTIYF.

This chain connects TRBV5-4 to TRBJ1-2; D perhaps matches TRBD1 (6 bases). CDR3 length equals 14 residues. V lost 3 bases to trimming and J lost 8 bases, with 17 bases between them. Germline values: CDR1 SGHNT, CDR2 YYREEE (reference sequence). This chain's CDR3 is CASSSARGAKGYTF. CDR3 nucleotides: TGTGCCAGCAGCTCGGCCCGGGGGGCGAAGGGCTACACCTTC.

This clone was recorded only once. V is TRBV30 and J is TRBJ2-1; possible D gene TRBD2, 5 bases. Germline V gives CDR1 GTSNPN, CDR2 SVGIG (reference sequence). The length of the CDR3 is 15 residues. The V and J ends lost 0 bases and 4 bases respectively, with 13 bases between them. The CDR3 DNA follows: TGTGCCTGGAGTGTACTCTGGGCGGGTTACAATGAGCAGTTCTTC. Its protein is CAWSVLWAGYNEQFF. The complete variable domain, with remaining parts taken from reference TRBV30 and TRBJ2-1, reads SQTIHQWPATLVQPVGSPLSLECTVEGTSNPNLYWYRQAAGRGLQLLFYSVGIGQISSEVPQNLSASRPQDRQFILSSKKLLLSDSGFYLCAWSVLWAGYNEQFFGPGTRLTVL.

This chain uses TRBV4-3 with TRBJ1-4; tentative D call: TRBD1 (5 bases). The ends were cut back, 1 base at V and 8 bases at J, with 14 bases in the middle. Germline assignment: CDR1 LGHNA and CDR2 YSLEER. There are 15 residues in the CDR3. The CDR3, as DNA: TGCGCCAGCAGCCAAGGGGCACAGGTACGGGAAAAACTGTTTTTT. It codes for CASSQGAQVREKLFF.

The DNA of the CDR3 is TGTGCCAGCTCCCCGAGGGGGGGGGAGACTGAAGCTTTCTTT. Its translation: CASSPRGGETEAFF. The chain is built from TRBV18 and TRBJ1-1; D is perhaps TRBD1 (6 bases). Germline V gives CDR1 KGHSH, CDR2 LQKENI. The length of the CDR3 is 14 residues. With 6 bases removed from V and 5 bases from J, the gap between germline ends came to 16 bases.

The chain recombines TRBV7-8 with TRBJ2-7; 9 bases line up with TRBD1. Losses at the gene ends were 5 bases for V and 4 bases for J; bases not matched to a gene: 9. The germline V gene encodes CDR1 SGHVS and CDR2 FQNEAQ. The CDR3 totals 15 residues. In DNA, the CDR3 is TGTGCCAGCAGCGACCCGGGACAGGGAAAATACGAGCAGTACTTC. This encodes CASSDPGQGKYEQYF.

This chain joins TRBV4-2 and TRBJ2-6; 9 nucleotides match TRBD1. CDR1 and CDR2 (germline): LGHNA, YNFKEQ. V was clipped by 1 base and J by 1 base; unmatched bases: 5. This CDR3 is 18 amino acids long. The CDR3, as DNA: TGTGCCAGCAGCCAAGCGAGGACAGGGGTTTCTGGGGCCAACGTCCTGACTTTC. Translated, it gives CASSQARTGVSGANVLTF.

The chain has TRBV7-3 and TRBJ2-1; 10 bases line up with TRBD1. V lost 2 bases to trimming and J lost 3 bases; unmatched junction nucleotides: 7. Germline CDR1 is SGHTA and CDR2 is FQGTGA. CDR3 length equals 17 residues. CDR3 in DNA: TGTGCCAGCAGCTTATTGGTGGGACAGGGGAGCTACAATGAGCAGTTCTTC. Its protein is CASSLLVGQGSYNEQFF.

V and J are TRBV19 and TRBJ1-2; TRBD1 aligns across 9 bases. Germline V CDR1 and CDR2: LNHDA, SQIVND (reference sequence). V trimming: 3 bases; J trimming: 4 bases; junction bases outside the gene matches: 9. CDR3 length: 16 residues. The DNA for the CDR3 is TGTGCCAGTAGTATCATGGGGACAGGGAAGGCCTATGGCTACACCTTC. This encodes CASSIMGTGKAYGYTF.

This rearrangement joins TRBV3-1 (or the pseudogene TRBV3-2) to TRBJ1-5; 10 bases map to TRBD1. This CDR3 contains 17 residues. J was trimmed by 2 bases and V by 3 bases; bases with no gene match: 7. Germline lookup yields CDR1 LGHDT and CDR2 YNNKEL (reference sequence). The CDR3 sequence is CASSQNDRGHGNQPQHF. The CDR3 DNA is TGTGCCAGCAGCCAGAACGACAGGGGGCACGGCAATCAGCCCCAGCATTTT.

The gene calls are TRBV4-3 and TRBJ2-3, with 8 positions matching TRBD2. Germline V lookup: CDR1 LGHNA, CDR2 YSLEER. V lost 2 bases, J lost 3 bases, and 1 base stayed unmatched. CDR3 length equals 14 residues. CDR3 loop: CASSQQRETDTQYF. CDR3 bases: TGCGCCAGCAGCCAACAGCGGGAGACAGATACGCAGTATTTT.

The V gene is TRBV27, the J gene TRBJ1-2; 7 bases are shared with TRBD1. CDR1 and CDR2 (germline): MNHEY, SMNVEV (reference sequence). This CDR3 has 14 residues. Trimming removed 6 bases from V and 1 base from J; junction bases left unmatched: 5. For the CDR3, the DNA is TGTGCCAGCAGCGACAGGGTTGATAACTATGGCTACACCTTC. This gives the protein CASSDRVDNYGYTF.

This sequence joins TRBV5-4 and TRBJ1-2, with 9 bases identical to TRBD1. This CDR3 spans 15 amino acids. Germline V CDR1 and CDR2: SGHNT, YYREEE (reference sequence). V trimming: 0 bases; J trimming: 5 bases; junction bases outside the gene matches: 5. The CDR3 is CASSLGQGETYGYTF. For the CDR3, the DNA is TGTGCCAGCAGCTTGGGACAGGGGGAGACTTATGGCTACACCTTC.

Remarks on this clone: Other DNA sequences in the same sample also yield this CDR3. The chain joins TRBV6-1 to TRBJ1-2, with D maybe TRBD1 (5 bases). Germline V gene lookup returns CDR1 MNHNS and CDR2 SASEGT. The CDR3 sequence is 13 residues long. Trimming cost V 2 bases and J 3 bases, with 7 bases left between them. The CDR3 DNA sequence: TGTGCCAGCAGTGAAACGGGGGACTATGGCTACACCTTC. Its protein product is CASSETGDYGYTF.

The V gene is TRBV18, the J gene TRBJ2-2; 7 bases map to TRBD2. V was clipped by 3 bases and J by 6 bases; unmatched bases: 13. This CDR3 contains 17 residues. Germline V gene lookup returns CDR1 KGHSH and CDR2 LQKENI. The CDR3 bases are TGTGCCAGCTCACCGCAGAGGTGGCGGGAGTCCCCCGGGGAGCTGTTTTTT. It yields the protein CASSPQRWRESPGELFF.

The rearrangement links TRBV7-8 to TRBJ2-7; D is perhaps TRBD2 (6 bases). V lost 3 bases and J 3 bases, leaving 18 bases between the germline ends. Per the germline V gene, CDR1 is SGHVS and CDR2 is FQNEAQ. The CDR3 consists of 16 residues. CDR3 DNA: TGTGCCAGCAGCTTTGCGTCCCGGGGGACTTTCTACGAGCAGTACTTC. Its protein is CASSFASRGTFYEQYF.

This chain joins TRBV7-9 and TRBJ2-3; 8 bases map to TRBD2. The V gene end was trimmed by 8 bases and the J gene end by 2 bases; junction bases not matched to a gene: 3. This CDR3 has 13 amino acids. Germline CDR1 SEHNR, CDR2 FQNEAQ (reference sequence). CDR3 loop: CASREGFTDTQYF. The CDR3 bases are TGTGCCAGCCGGGAGGGATTCACAGATACGCAGTATTTT.